Below, 2 T cell receptor beta chains from the same sample are listed, as sequenced in a study of low-dose radiotherapy and immunotherapy resistance in tumors. First-strand cDNA relied on TRAV- and TRBV-specific primers spanning alpha and beta chains. Over about 18 PCR cycles, TCRs were amplified from a constant-region primer and V-primer adapter. TCRdb independently ran MiXCR on the reads; one entry per CDR3 protein. The sample lists 16,000 or so distinct CDR3 sequences; about 74% were seen once. All receptors come from a human donor with advanced metastatic prostate, ovarian, gallbladder or colorectal cancer (not recorded which). This table probably holds off-target reads from a library built for another chain.

The V and J genes are TRBV28 and TRBJ2-7; possible D gene TRBD1, 6 bases. The germline CDR1 and CDR2 sequences are MDHEN and SYDVKM. The CDR3 is 15 amino acids. The V end was cut by 6 bases, the J end by 3 bases, with 18 bases between. The CDR3 loop reads CASSQARTVFYEQYF. The CDR3 DNA is TGTGCCAGCAGCCAAGCCCGGACAGTGTTCTACGAGCAGTACTTC. The full variable domain, completed using reference TRBV28 and TRBJ2-7, is DVKVTQSSRYLVKRTGEKVFLECVQDMDHENMFWYRQDPGLGLRLIYFSYDVKMKEKGDIPEGYSVSREKKERFSLILESASTNQTSMYLCASSQARTVFYEQYFGPGTRLTVT.

This chain links TRBV5-1 with TRBJ1-2; D not resolved. Germline loops: CDR1 SGHRS, CDR2 YFSETQ. This CDR3 is built from 13 residues. Trimming took 0 bases from V and 8 from J, leaving 11 bases between them. CDR3 DNA: TGCGCCAGCAGCTTGGAGGGCTCGCGAGGCTACACCTTC. Translation: CASSLEGSRGYTF.